This TCR beta chain is drawn from a study of blood T cell repertoires in COVID-19. CDR1 and CDR2 from the germline V gene are KGHSH and LQKENI. This CDR3 spans 14 amino acids. The V end lost 3 bases, the J end lost 0 bases, and 7 bases lay between the germline ends. The data were produced by immunoSEQ multiplex PCR, yet TCRdb's version contains in-frame clones alone and is incomplete. The sample has 150,000 to 250,000 clones; around 79% are singletons. The source of this sequence is a woman between 40 and 55 years old with COVID-19, enrolled during active disease. The sample was peripheral blood. The chain carries TRBV18 and TRBJ2-3; D call uncertain. The CDR3 loop is CASSPSESTDTQYF. The CDR3 nucleotides are TGTGCCAGCTCACCGTCGGAGAGCACAGATACGCAGTATTTT.